A few counts support the clone carrying this TCR beta chain. Its antigen is not known. This CDR3 contains 12 residues. CDR1 and CDR2 (germline): MNHNY, SVGAGI (reference sequence). Between the trimmed V and J ends, which lost 6 bases and 9 bases, there was a span of 12 bases. Attachment of unique molecular identifiers was made to individual cDNA molecules. MiXCR, run by TCRdb on the 5' RACE reads, gives a single entry per CDR3 protein. The repertoire holds about 72,000 distinct CDR3 sequences, with around 9.1% as singletons. These data originate in a study of early T cells in non-severe SARS-CoV-2 infection. Study overall: Sequencing of unsorted whole blood was done on bulk RNA, leaving chains unpaired. Points from the study as a whole: There was a bias toward anti-spike CD8 responses in VDJdb matching, which missed private and CD4 specificities.

V and J are TRBV6-6 and TRBJ2-1; D gene ambiguous. This TCR was sampled from an adult who was a healthcare worker with PCR-confirmed SARS-CoV-2 infection or an uninfected control (not recorded which). The sample was whole blood, taken at baseline. This CDR3 reads CASSQTRGEQFF. In DNA form, the CDR3 reads TGTGCCAGCAGCCAGACCAGAGGTGAGCAGTTCTTC.